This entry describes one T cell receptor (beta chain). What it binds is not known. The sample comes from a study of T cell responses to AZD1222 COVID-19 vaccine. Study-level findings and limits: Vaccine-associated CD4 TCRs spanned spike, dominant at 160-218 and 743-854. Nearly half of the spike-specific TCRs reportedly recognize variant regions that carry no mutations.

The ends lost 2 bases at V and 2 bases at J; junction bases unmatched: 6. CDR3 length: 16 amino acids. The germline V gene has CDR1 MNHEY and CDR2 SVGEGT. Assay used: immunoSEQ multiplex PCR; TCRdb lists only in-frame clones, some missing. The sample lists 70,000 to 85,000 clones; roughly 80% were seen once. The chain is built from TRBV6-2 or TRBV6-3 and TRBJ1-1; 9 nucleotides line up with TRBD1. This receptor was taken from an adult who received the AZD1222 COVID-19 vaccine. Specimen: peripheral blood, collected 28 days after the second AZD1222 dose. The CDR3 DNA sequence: TGTGCCAGCAGTTACCCCAGACAGGGGGTTAACACTGAAGCTTTCTTT. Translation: CASSYPRQGVNTEAFF.